The clone carrying this TCR beta chain turned up a few times. TCRdb ran MiXCR on the RT-PCR reads and lists one entry per CDR3 protein. The sample shows more than 450,000 distinct CDR3 sequences, approximately 11% of them seen only once. The data derive from a study of response to subunit inactivated influenza vaccine. V dropped 2 bases and J dropped 11 bases, with 15 bases sitting between them. The CDR3 is 13 amino acids. CDR1 SGHTA and CDR2 FQGNSA come from the germline V gene. Separately, the same data were catalogued under a study of T cells expressing NK-cell markers. That source reports: A 5'RACE template switching approach incorporating UMIs was used to make TCR beta cDNA. Seven HCMV-seropositive donors and one seronegative donor made up the eight sequenced donors.

The clonotype originates from a man over 45 who received an inactivated influenza vaccine. The chain recombines TRBV7-2 with TRBJ1-1; unclear D gene. The sample consisted of PBMCs from blood, taken on the day of vaccination. The DNA for the CDR3 is TGTGCCAGCAGCTTACACTCCGCCGTGACGGCTTTCTTT. This encodes CASSLHSAVTAFF.